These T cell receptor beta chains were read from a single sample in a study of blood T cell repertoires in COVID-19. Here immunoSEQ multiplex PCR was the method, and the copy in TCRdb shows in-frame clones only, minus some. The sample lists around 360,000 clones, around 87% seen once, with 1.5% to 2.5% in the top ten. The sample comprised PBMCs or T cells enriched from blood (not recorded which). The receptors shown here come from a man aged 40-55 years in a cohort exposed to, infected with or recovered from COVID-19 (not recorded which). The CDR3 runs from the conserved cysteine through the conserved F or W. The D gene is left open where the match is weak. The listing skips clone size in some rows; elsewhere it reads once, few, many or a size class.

CASSSRVVYGELFF TGTGCCAGCAGCAGCAGGGTGGTTTACGGGGAGCTGTTTTTT TRBV2 NA TRBJ2-2 few
CASSRGVGDEQFF TGTGCCAGTAGTAGGGGGGTAGGCGATGAGCAGTTCTTC TRBV19 NA TRBJ2-1 NA
CASSLLTGAGGTQYF TGTGCCAGCAGTTTACTGACAGGGGCTGGGGGGACCCAGTACTTC TRBV28 TRBD1 TRBJ2-5 NA
CASSPGGQTNEKLFF TGTGCCAGCTCACCAGGGGGACAGACTAATGAAAAACTGTTTTTT TRBV18 TRBD1 TRBJ1-4 NA
CASSQDRRGLQPQHF TGTGCCAGCAGCCAAGATCGAAGGGGTCTGCAGCCCCAGCATTTT TRBV4-2 NA TRBJ1-5 NA
CASSSPTSRSLHEQYF TGTGCCAGCAGTTCGCCGACTAGCCGGAGTCTCCACGAGCAGTACTTC TRBV27 TRBD2 TRBJ2-7 NA
CASSPWTGKNLFAGNTIYF TGTGCCAGTAGTCCTTGGACAGGGAAGAACTTATTTGCTGGAAACACCATATATTTT TRBV19 TRBD1 TRBJ1-3 once
CASRGTATNEKLFF TGTGCCAGCAGGGGGACAGCAACTAATGAAAAACTGTTTTTT TRBV6-5 TRBD1 TRBJ1-4 NA
CASTVAGASYNEQFF TGCGCCAGCACCGTAGCGGGAGCATCCTACAATGAGCAGTTCTTC TRBV10-2 TRBD2 TRBJ2-1 NA
CASSIGRGIEGHTEAFF TGTGCCAGTAGTATCGGCAGGGGCATCGAGGGGCACACTGAAGCTTTCTTT TRBV19 NA TRBJ1-1 NA
CASSPILGQLNEKLFF TGTGCCAGCTCACCTATACTGGGACAGCTTAATGAAAAACTGTTTTTT TRBV18 TRBD1 TRBJ1-4 NA
CASSSQADRAQPQHF TGTGCCAGCAGCTCGCAGGCGGACAGGGCTCAGCCCCAGCATTTT TRBV7-2 TRBD1 TRBJ1-5 NA
CASSLTGLSNGYTF TGTGCCAGCAGTTTGACAGGTCTATCTAACGGCTACACCTTC TRBV28 NA TRBJ1-2 NA
CSVPSGGSYNEQFF TGCAGCGTACCGTCGGGAGGGTCTTATAATGAGCAGTTCTTC TRBV29-1 TRBD2 TRBJ2-1 NA
CASSRSGTSFTEQYF TGTGCCAGCAGCCGATCCGGGACTAGCTTCACCGAGCAGTACTTC TRBV14 TRBD2 TRBJ2-7 NA
CASSPPREGASTDTQYF TGTGCCAGCAGTCCCCCGCGGGAGGGCGCTAGCACAGATACGCAGTATTTT TRBV27 TRBD2 TRBJ2-3 NA
CASGTSVKPYEQYF TGTGCCAGTGGGACTAGCGTAAAACCCTACGAGCAGTACTTC TRBV7-2 TRBD2 TRBJ2-7 NA
CASSPKGGVTEAFF TGTGCCAGCAGCCCGAAGGGGGGGGTCACTGAAGCTTTCTTT TRBV7-3 NA TRBJ1-1 NA
CAISAGTAGQTQHF TGTGCCATCAGTGCCGGGACAGCCGGACAGACCCAGCATTTT TRBV10-3 TRBD1 TRBJ1-5 NA
CASSPRTGGYEQFF TGTGCCAGCAGTCCCCGGACAGGTGGGTATGAGCAGTTCTTC TRBV27 TRBD1 TRBJ2-1 NA
CASRPVGLFQFF TGTGCCAGCAGACCGGTTGGACTTTTCCAGTTCTTC TRBV11-2 NA TRBJ2-1 few
CASTFGGSRNGELFF TGTGCCAGCACCTTCGGTGGGAGTAGGAACGGGGAGCTGTTTTTT TRBV28 NA TRBJ2-2 NA
CASSPLGLAGVGEQFF TGTGCCAGCAGCCCATTGGGACTAGCGGGAGTCGGTGAGCAGTTCTTC TRBV3-1/TRBV3-2 TRBD2 TRBJ2-1 NA
CASSSGRTSYEQYF TGCGCCAGCAGTAGCGGGAGGACCTCCTACGAGCAGTACTTC TRBV10-2 TRBD2 TRBJ2-7 NA
CASSESGGRKNIQYF TGTGCCAGCAGTGAATCGGGGGGGCGCAAAAACATTCAGTACTTC TRBV25-1 TRBD2 TRBJ2-4 once
CASSLAGAYNEQFF TGTGCCAGCTCTCTAGCGGGAGCTTACAATGAGCAGTTCTTC TRBV5-8 TRBD2 TRBJ2-1 NA
CASSSMTGAYEQYF TGTGCCAGCAGCTCTATGACAGGGGCCTACGAGCAGTACTTC TRBV7-6 TRBD1 TRBJ2-7 NA
CASSELGDLKPQHF TGTGCCAGCAGTGAACTTGGAGATTTGAAGCCCCAGCATTTT TRBV25-1 NA TRBJ1-5 NA
CASSREDSGFELFF TGTGCCAGCAGTCGGGAGGACAGCGGATTTGAGCTGTTTTTT TRBV5-4 NA TRBJ2-2 NA
CASSANTDTQYF TGTGCCAGCAGCGCAAACACAGATACGCAGTATTTT TRBV9 NA TRBJ2-3 once
CASSYRYRGGYNEQFF TGTGCCAGCAGTTACCGCTACAGGGGGGGCTACAATGAGCAGTTCTTC TRBV6-2/TRBV6-3 NA TRBJ2-1 few
CASRGWGGRQTDTQYF TGTGCCAGCAGAGGCTGGGGCGGGAGGCAGACAGATACGCAGTATTTT TRBV5-4 TRBD2 TRBJ2-3 once
CASRYPHNEQFF TGCGCCAGCAGATATCCTCACAATGAGCAGTTCTTC TRBV5-1 NA TRBJ2-1 NA
CASSPGPLDVEAFF TGTGCCAGCTCACCGGGGCCCCTGGACGTAGAAGCTTTCTTT TRBV18 NA TRBJ1-1 NA